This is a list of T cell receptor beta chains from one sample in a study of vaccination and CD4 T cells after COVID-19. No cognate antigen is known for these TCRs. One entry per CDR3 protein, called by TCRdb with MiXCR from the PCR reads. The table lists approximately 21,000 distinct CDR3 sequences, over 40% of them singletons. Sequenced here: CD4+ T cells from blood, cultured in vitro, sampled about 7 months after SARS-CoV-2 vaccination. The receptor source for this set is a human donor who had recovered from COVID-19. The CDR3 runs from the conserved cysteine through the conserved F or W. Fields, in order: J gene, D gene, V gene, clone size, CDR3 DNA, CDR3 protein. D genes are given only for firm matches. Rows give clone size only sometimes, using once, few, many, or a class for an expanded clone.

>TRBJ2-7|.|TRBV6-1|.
TGTGCCAGCAGTAGGAAGGAATCCAACGAGCAGTACTTC
CASSRKESNEQYF
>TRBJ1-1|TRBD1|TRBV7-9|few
TGTGCCAGCAGCTTACCACAGGGGAGGAACACTGAAGCTTTCTTT
CASSLPQGRNTEAFF
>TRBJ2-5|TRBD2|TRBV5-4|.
TGTGCCAGCGGGCTAGCGGGAGCCCCCGAGACCCAGTACTTC
CASGLAGAPETQYF
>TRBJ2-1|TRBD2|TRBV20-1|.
TGCAGTAAACGACTAGCGGGATCCCACAATGAGCAGTTCTTC
CSKRLAGSHNEQFF
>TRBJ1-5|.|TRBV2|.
TGTGCCAGCAGCTCAGACAGCAATCAGCCCCAGCATTTT
CASSSDSNQPQHF
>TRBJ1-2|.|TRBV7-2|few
TGTGCCAGCAGCTTAGCTAGTAACAGGGCGGTGGGTGGCTACACCTTC
CASSLASNRAVGGYTF
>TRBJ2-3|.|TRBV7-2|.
TGTGCCAGCAGCTTAGGGAGTACCGCAAATACGCAGTATTTT
CASSLGSTANTQYF
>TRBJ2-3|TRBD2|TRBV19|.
TGTGCCAGTAGTAACCGAGCGGGAGGATTTACAGATACGCAGTATTTT
CASSNRAGGFTDTQYF
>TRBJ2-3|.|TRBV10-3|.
TGTGCCATCAGTGACACAGATACGCAGTATTTT
CAISDTDTQYF
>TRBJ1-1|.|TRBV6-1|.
TGTGCCAGCAGTCCGCGAGTGATACCCACTGAAGCTTTCTTT
CASSPRVIPTEAFF
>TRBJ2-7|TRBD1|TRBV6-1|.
TGTGCCAGCAGTGGGACAGGGGGCACCCGGTACTACGAGCAGTACTTC
CASSGTGGTRYYEQYF
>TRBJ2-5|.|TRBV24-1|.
TGTGCCACCAGTTCAGACGGACAAGAGACCCAGTACTTC
CATSSDGQETQYF
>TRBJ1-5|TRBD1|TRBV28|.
TGTGCCAGCAGATCCCGCCCCGCGCGCCAGACAGGGGCCGGCAATCAGCCCCAGCATTTT
CASRSRPARQTGAGNQPQHF
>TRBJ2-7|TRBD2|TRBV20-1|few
TGCAGTGCTAGGACTAGCGGGAGCTCCTACGAGCAGTACTTC
CSARTSGSSYEQYF
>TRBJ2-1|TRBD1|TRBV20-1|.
TGCAGTGCTACGGAGGGCAGGGGGCAACTCTTC
CSATEGRGQLF
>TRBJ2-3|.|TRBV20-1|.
TGCAGTGCTAGAAGCGGATCTGGGGGCCGGACAGATACGCAGTATTTT
CSARSGSGGRTDTQYF
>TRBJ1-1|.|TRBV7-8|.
TGTGCCAGCAGCTACAGGGTTAGCACTGAAGCTTTCTTT
CASSYRVSTEAFF
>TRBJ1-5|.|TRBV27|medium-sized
TGTGCCAGCAGTCCCAGGATTTATAGCAATCAGCCCCAGCATTTT
CASSPRIYSNQPQHF
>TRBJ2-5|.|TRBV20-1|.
TGCAGTGCTAGATTCCCAACAGAGACCCAGTACTTC
CSARFPTETQYF
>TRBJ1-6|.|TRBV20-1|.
TGCAGTGCTAGAGAGGCAGGGATTAGTTCACCCCTCCACTTT
CSAREAGISSPLHF
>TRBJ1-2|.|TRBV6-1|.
TGTGCCAGCAGTGAGACCGGGGCAAGATCAGGCTATGGCTACACCTTC
CASSETGARSGYGYTF
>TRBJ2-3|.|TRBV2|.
TGTGCCAGCAGTGAAAGGCCACCAGCCGAGGGGGGAGATACGCAGTATTTT
CASSERPPAEGGDTQYF
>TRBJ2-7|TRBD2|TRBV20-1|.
TGCAGTGCTAGAGGTGGGACTAGTGATAAGCAGTACTTC
CSARGGTSDKQYF
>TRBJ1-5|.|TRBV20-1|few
TGCAGTGCTAGTAGGCAGGGCAGGCAGCCCCAGCATTTT
CSASRQGRQPQHF
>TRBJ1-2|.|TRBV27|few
TGTGCCACCGCCCCCAGGGTTCCCTCGATGTCGGACTATGGCTACACCTTC
CATAPRVPSMSDYGYTF
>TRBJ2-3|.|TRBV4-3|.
TGCGCCAGCAGCCAAGACGCTACGGGGCAACAGTATTTT
CASSQDATGQQYF
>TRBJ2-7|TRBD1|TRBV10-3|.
TGTGCCATCAGTCCAGGGGGAAGCGACGAGCAGTACTTC
CAISPGGSDEQYF
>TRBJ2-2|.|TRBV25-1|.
TGTGCCAGCAGTGCATTCACCGGGGAGCTGTTTTTT
CASSAFTGELFF
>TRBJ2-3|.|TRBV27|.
TGTGCCAGCAGATGGGCGAGCACAGATACGCAGTATTTT
CASRWASTDTQYF
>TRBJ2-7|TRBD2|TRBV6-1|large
TGTGCCAGCAGTACAGATACACGGGGGGGCGAGCAGTACTTC
CASSTDTRGGEQYF
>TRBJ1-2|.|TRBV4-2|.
TGTGCCAGCAGCCAAGAATCGGGGGGGAGGGATGGCTACACCTTC
CASSQESGGRDGYTF
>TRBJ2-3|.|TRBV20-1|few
TGCAGTGCTAGAGGTGGGGCGAGGACTCCTAGCACAGATACGCAGTATTTT
CSARGGARTPSTDTQYF
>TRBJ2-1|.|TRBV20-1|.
TGCAGTGCTAGGACAGCCTACAATGAGCAGTTCTTC
CSARTAYNEQFF
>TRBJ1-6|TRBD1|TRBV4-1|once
TGCGCCAGCAGCCAGACGCAGGGGGCGCTCGGTCCACCCCTCCACTTT
CASSQTQGALGPPLHF
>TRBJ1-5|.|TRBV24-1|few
TGTGCCACCAGTGAGGGTGAACAGCCCCAGCATTTT
CATSEGEQPQHF
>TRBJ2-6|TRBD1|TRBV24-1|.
TGTGCCACCAGTGATAGACAGGGGGCAGGTGGGGCCAACGTCCTGACTTTC
CATSDRQGAGGANVLTF
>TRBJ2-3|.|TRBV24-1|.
TGTGCCACCAGTGATGAACGGCGGAGCAAAGGCGGCACAGATACGCAGTATTTT
CATSDERRSKGGTDTQYF
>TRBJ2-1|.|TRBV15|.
TGTGCCACCAGCACCCGTGGGGGGGGCGTTTGGAACAATGAGCAGTTCTTC
CATSTRGGGVWNNEQFF
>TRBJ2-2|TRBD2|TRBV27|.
TGTGCCAGCAGTCCTTGGGGACTAGCGGGAGGGCCCGACACCGGGGAGCTGTTTTTT
CASSPWGLAGGPDTGELFF
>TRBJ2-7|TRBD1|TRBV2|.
TGTGCCAGCAATCAACGACAGGGGAAAGGTGACTTC
CASNQRQGKGDF
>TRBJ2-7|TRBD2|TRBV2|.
TGTGCCAGCAGGACCGGGACTAGCGGTTCCTACGAGCAGTACTTC
CASRTGTSGSYEQYF
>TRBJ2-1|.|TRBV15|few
TGTGCCACCAGCGGAAGGAAATCCTACAATGAGCAGTTCTTC
CATSGRKSYNEQFF
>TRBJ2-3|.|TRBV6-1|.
TGTGCCAGCAGTGCCCTGAGGAGGGGCACAGATACGCAGTATTTT
CASSALRRGTDTQYF
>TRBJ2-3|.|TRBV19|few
TGTGCCAGTTCGCCGGGGAGCACAGATACGCAGTATTTT
CASSPGSTDTQYF
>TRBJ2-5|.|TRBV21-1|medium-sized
TGTGCCAGCAGCAAACTTGAGTACCAAGAGACCCAGTACTTC
CASSKLEYQETQYF
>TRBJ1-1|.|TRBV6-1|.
TGTGCCACCAACCGGGACAAAAACACTGAAGCTTTCTTT
CATNRDKNTEAFF
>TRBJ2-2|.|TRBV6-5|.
TGTGCCAGCAGTTACAAGAACACCGGGGAGCTGTTTTTT
CASSYKNTGELFF